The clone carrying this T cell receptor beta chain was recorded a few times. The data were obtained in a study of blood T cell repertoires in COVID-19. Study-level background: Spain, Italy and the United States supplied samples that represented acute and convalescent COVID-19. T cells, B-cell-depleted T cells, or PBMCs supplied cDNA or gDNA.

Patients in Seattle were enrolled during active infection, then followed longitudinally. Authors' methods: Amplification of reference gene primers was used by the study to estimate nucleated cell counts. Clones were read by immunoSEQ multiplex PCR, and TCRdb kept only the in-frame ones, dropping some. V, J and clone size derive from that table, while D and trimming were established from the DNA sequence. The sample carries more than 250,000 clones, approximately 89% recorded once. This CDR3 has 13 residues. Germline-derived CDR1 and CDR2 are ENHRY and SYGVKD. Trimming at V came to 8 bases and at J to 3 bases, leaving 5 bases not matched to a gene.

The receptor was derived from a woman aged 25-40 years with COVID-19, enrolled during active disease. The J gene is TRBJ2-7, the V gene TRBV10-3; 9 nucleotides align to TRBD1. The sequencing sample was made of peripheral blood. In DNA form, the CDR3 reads TGTGCCATCGGGTCGGGACAGGGCTACGAGCAGTACGTC. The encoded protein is CAIGSGQGYEQYV.